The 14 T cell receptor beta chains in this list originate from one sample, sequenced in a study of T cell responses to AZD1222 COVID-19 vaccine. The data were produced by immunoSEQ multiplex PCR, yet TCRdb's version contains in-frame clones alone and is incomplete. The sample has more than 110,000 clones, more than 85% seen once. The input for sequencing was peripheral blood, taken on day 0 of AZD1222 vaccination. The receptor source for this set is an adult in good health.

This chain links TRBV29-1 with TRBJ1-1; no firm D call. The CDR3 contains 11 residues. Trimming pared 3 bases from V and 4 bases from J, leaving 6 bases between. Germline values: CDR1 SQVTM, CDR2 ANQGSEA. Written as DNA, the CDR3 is TGCAGCGTTGATTTGGGCACTGAAGCTTTCTTT. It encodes CSVDLGTEAFF.

Here the CDR3 reads CASSLSGTHTDTQYF. The CDR3 nucleotides read TGTGCCAGCAGCCTCAGCGGGACCCACACAGATACGCAGTATTTT. The V gene is TRBV7-8, the J gene TRBJ2-3, with TRBD2 identical over 7 bases. Trimming removed 5 bases from V and 2 bases from J; junction bases left unmatched: 7. Looked up from germline, CDR1 is SGHVS and CDR2 is FQNEAQ. The CDR3 totals 15 residues. The full variable domain, in which reference TRBV7-8 and TRBJ2-3 provide the parts outside the CDR3, is GAGVSQSPRYKVAKRGQDVALRCDPISGHVSLFWYQQALGQGPEFLTYFQNEAQLDKSGLPSDRFFAERPEGSVSTLKIQRTQQEDSAVYLCASSLSGTHTDTQYFGPGTRLTVL.

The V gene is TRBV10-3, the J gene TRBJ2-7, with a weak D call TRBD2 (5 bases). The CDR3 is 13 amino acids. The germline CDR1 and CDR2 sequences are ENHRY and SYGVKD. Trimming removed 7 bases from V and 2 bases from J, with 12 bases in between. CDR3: CAIKRNTTYEQYF. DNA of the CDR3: TGTGCCATCAAGCGGAATACTACCTACGAGCAGTACTTC.

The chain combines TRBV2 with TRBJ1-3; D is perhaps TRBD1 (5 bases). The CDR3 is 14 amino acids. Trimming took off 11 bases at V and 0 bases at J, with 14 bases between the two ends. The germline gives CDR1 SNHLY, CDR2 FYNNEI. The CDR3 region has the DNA TGTGCCGTCGACAGTTATGACTCTGGAAACACCATATATTTT. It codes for CAVDSYDSGNTIYF.

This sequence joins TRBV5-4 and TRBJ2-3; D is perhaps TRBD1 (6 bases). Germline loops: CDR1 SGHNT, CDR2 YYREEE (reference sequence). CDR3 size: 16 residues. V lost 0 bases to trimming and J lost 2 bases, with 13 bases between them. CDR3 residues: CASSLDGQGTTDTQYF. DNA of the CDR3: TGTGCCAGCAGCTTGGACGGCCAGGGGACCACAGATACGCAGTATTTT.

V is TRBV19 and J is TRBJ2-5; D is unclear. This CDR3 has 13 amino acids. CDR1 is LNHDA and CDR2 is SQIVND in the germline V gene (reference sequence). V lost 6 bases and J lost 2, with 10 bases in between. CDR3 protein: CASRGLGQETQYF. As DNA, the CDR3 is TGTGCCAGTAGGGGGTTAGGGCAAGAGACCCAGTACTTC.

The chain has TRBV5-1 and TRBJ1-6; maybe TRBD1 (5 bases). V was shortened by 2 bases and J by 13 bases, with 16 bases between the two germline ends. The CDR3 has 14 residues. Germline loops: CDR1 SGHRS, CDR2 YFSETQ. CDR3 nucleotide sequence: TGCGCCAGCAGCTTCTCGCCCGAGGGGTGGCCCCTCCACTTT. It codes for CASSFSPEGWPLHF.

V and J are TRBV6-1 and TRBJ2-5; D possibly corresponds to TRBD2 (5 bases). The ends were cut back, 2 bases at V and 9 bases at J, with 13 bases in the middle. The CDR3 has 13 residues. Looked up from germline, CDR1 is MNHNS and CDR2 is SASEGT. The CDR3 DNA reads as TGTGCCAGCAGTGAAACAAGCCGAGGGTCCCAGTACTTC. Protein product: CASSETSRGSQYF.

The CDR3 reads CASRHPPGPLGEQYF. The CDR3 nucleotides read TGCGCCAGCAGACATCCACCGGGACCCCTGGGGGAGCAGTACTTC. The V and J genes are TRBV5-1 and TRBJ2-7, with D possibly being TRBD1 or TRBD2 (5 bases each). CDR1 SGHRS and CDR2 YFSETQ come from the germline V gene. The V and J ends lost 5 bases and 7 bases respectively, with 22 bases between them. This CDR3 is 15 amino acids long.

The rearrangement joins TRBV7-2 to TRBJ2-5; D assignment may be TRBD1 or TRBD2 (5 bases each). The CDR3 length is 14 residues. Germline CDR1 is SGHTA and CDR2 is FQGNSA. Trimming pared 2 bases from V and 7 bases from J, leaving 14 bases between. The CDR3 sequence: CASSLSGPRGTQYF. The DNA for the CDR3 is TGTGCCAGCAGCTTATCGGGGCCCCGGGGGACCCAGTACTTC.

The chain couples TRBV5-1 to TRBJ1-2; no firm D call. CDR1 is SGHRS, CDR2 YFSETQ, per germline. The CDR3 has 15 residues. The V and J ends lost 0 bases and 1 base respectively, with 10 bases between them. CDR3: CASSLAPERNYGYTF. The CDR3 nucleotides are TGCGCCAGCAGCTTGGCCCCAGAACGTAACTATGGCTACACCTTC.

CDR3 sequence: CASSDGVGDREDHSPQHF. CDR3 in DNA: TGTGCCAGCAGCGACGGGGTGGGCGACAGGGAGGATCACAGCCCCCAGCATTTT. This chain uses TRBV7-6 with TRBJ1-5; 7 bases align to TRBD1. The CDR3 extends over 18 amino acids. CDR1 and CDR2 from the germline V gene are SGHVS and FNYEAQ. The V and J ends lost 5 bases and 10 bases, in that order; junction bases with no gene match: 23. The full variable domain, its missing parts supplied by reference TRBV7-6 and TRBJ1-5, is GAGVSQSPRYKVTKRGQDVALRCDPISGHVSLYWYRQALGQGPEFLTYFNYEAQQDKSGLPNDRFSAERPEGSISTLTIQRTEQRDSAMYRCASSDGVGDREDHSPQHFGDGTRLSIL.

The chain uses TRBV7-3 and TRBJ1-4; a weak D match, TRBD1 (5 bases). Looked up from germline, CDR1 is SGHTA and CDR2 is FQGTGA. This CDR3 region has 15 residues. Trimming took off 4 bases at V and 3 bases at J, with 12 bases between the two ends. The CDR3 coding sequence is TGTGCCAGCAGCTCTAGACAGCAGCCTAATGAAAAACTGTTTTTT. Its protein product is CASSSRQQPNEKLFF.

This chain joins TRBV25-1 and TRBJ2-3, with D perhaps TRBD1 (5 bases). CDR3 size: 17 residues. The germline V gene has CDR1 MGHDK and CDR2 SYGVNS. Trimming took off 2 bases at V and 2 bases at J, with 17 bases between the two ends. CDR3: CASSERWGRTITDTQYF. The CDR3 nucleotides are TGTGCCAGCAGTGAAAGGTGGGGCAGGACCATCACAGATACGCAGTATTTT.